The 11 T cell receptor beta chains presented below share a single source sample, sequenced in a study of T cell responses to AZD1222 COVID-19 vaccine. Here immunoSEQ multiplex PCR was the method, and the copy in TCRdb shows in-frame clones only, minus some. The sample has 130,000 to 150,000 clones; 75% to 90% are singletons. The input for sequencing was peripheral blood, taken on day 0 of MenACWY control vaccination. These receptors came from an adult in good health.

This sequence joins TRBV5-5 and TRBJ2-3; D is unresolved. Germline CDR1 and CDR2: SGHKS and YYEKEE (reference sequence). The CDR3 has 14 amino acids. The ends were cut back, 2 bases at V and 4 bases at J, with 11 bases in the middle. CDR3 protein: CASSFQWSADTQYF. DNA of the CDR3: TGTGCCAGCAGCTTCCAATGGAGTGCAGATACGCAGTATTTT.

The chain employs TRBV5-1 and TRBJ2-2, with D possibly being TRBD1 or TRBD2 (7 bases each). V was shortened by 7 bases and J by 9 bases, with 19 bases between the two germline ends. CDR1 is SGHRS, CDR2 YFSETQ, per germline. The CDR3 totals 14 residues. CDR3 residues: CASSVDREGRELFF. DNA of the CDR3: TGCGCCAGCTCGGTCGACAGGGAGGGGAGGGAGCTGTTTTTT.

The chain uses TRBV29-1 and TRBJ2-1, with 9 nucleotides matching TRBD1. With 7 bases clipped from V and 0 bases from J, the junction kept 4 bases outside the gene matches. Germline CDR1 reads SQVTM; CDR2 reads ANQGSEA. The CDR3 contains 14 residues. The CDR3 here is CSAGDRASYNEQFF. DNA for the CDR3: TGCAGCGCTGGGGACAGGGCCTCCTACAATGAGCAGTTCTTC.

V usage is TRBV6-2 or TRBV6-3 and J usage is TRBJ1-5; D possibly corresponds to TRBD1 (5 bases). The CDR3 spans 14 residues. CDR1 and CDR2 (germline): MNHEY, SVGEGT. V gave up 5 bases and J gave up 5 bases, with 13 bases separating them. Here the CDR3 DNA reads TGTGCCAGCAGTGGGGGGATGCGGCATCAGCCCCAGCATTTT. It encodes CASSGGMRHQPQHF.

A single count supports this clone. The gene calls are TRBV5-4 and TRBJ2-3, with 13 nucleotides matching TRBD2. The V gene end was trimmed by 2 bases and the J gene end by 8 bases; junction bases not matched to a gene: 8. Germline lookup yields CDR1 SGHNT and CDR2 YYREEE (reference sequence). The CDR3 contains 16 residues. CDR3 residues: CASSLLAGGLKGTQYF. For the CDR3, the DNA is TGTGCCAGCAGCTTACTAGCGGGGGGGCTTAAGGGTACGCAGTATTTT.

The gene calls are TRBV2 and TRBJ1-2; possible D gene TRBD1, 6 bases. Germline V lookup: CDR1 SNHLY, CDR2 FYNNEI. This CDR3 region has 14 residues. V was cut by 7 bases and J by 2 bases, with 14 bases left in between. The CDR3 DNA reads as TGTGCCAGCATGGGGGCGGGATCAAACTATGGCTACACCTTC. It yields the protein CASMGAGSNYGYTF.

This clone came up a few times. J is TRBJ2-2 and V is TRBV21-1; the DNA was not compared with TRBD1, the D call given in the table. TRBV21-1 represents a pseudogene. The length of the CDR3 is 19 residues. CDR3 protein: CASSKESRTGFANTGELFF. CDR3 nucleotide sequence: TGTGCCAGCAGCAAAGAGTCCCGGACAGGCTTCGCGAACACCGGGGAGCTGTTTTTT.

The V gene is TRBV7-9, the J gene TRBJ1-4, with D unclear. The CDR3 contains 12 residues. Germline CDR1 reads SEHNR; CDR2 reads FQNEAQ (reference sequence). Trimming pared 4 bases from V and 7 bases from J, leaving 7 bases between. CDR3: CASSSNAEKLFF. In nucleotides, the CDR3 is TGTGCCAGCAGCTCGAATGCTGAAAAACTGTTTTTT.

The chain carries TRBV28 and TRBJ1-2, with unresolved D. Trimming left V 1 base short and J 8 bases short, with 8 bases between. The CDR3 has 12 amino acids. Germline V CDR1 and CDR2: MDHEN, SYDVKM. CDR3 residues: CASSLSGEGYTF. As DNA, the CDR3 is TGTGCCAGCAGTTTATCCGGGGAAGGCTACACCTTC.

V usage is TRBV3-1 (or the pseudogene TRBV3-2) and J usage is TRBJ1-4; no clear D. The CDR3 runs 19 residues. In germline, CDR1 is LGHDT, CDR2 YNNKEL (reference sequence). Trimming took off 1 base at V and 0 bases at J, with 18 bases between the two ends. The CDR3 loop reads CASSQALGAGSATNEKLFF. CDR3 DNA sequence: TGTGCCAGCAGCCAAGCCTTGGGAGCCGGATCTGCAACTAATGAAAAACTGTTTTTT.

The gene calls are TRBV19 and TRBJ1-1; D is undetermined. CDR1 and CDR2 (germline): LNHDA, SQIVND (reference sequence). Trimming cost V 7 bases and J 0 bases, with 15 bases left between them. The CDR3 runs to 15 residues. CDR3: CASTEGNRLNTEAFF. CDR3 DNA sequence: TGTGCCAGTACCGAAGGGAACAGATTGAACACTGAAGCTTTCTTT.